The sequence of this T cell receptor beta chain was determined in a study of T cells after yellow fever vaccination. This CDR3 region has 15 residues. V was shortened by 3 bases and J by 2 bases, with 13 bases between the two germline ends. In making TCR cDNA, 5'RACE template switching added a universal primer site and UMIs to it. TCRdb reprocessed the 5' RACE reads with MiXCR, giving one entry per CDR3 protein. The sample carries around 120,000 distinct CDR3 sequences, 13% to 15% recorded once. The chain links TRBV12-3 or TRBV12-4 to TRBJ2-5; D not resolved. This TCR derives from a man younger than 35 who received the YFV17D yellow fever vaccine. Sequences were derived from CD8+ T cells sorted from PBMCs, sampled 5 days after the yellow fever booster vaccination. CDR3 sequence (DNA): TGTGCCAGCAGTTTGCTAGGGATGGAGCAAGAGACCCAGTACTTC. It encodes CASSLLGMEQETQYF.